This is a list of T cell receptor beta chains from one sample in a study of cytomegalovirus exposure and HLA in healthy donors. Libraries were prepared by immunoSEQ multiplex PCR; TCRdb keeps only in-frame clonotypes and omits some of them. The table shows roughly 100,000 clones, with more than 85% occurring only once. The sequencing sample was made of PBMCs. The source is a woman under 30 in good health and CMV-seropositive. Each CDR3 is given with its conserved first and last residue. Each record gives: D gene, clone size, J gene, V gene, CDR3 protein, CDR3 DNA. D genes are given only for firm matches. Some rows mark clone size as missing; the rest say once, few, many or name a class of expanded clone.

d_call: -; clone_size: few; j_call: TRBJ2-7; v_call: TRBV9; cdr3_aa: CASNHLEDEQYF; cdr3_nt: TGTGCCAGCAACCACCTGGAGGACGAGCAGTACTTC
d_call: TRBD1; clone_size: -; j_call: TRBJ2-7; v_call: TRBV9; cdr3_aa: CASSVAPTTTGSSYEQYF; cdr3_nt: TGTGCCAGCAGCGTAGCTCCAACGACGACAGGGAGCTCCTACGAGCAGTACTTC
d_call: TRBD1; clone_size: -; j_call: TRBJ1-2; v_call: TRBV5-4; cdr3_aa: CASSSVGTAYGYTF; cdr3_nt: TGTGCCAGCAGCTCAGTTGGGACAGCCTATGGCTACACCTTC
d_call: -; clone_size: -; j_call: TRBJ2-3; v_call: TRBV6-1; cdr3_aa: CASSDWALKDTQYF; cdr3_nt: TGTGCCAGCAGTGATTGGGCGCTTAAAGATACGCAGTATTTT
d_call: TRBD1; clone_size: -; j_call: TRBJ2-7; v_call: TRBV7-9; cdr3_aa: CASSQGTGQGTYEQYF; cdr3_nt: TGTGCCAGCAGCCAGGGTACGGGACAGGGGACCTACGAGCAGTACTTC
d_call: TRBD1; clone_size: few; j_call: TRBJ1-2; v_call: TRBV6-1; cdr3_aa: CASNQGGSSYGYTF; cdr3_nt: TGTGCCAGCAACCAGGGGGGAAGCTCCTATGGCTACACCTTC
d_call: -; clone_size: -; j_call: TRBJ2-3; v_call: TRBV9; cdr3_aa: CASSVLSSASTDTQYF; cdr3_nt: TGTGCCAGCAGCGTACTATCTAGCGCGAGCACAGATACGCAGTATTTT
d_call: -; clone_size: once; j_call: TRBJ2-5; v_call: TRBV6-1; cdr3_aa: CASSEGRRRVETQYF; cdr3_nt: TGTGCCAGCAGTGAAGGTCGGCGGAGGGTGGAGACCCAGTACTTC
d_call: TRBD1; clone_size: -; j_call: TRBJ2-3; v_call: TRBV4-1; cdr3_aa: CASSPGMRGPTDTQYF; cdr3_nt: TGCGCCAGCAGCCCGGGCATGAGGGGGCCCACAGATACGCAGTATTTT
d_call: -; clone_size: -; j_call: TRBJ2-2; v_call: TRBV19; cdr3_aa: CATSRRAPRSSNTGELFF; cdr3_nt: TGTGCAACCTCTAGGCGAGCCCCCCGATCTTCGAACACCGGGGAGCTGTTTTTT
d_call: TRBD2; clone_size: -; j_call: TRBJ2-1; v_call: TRBV5-1; cdr3_aa: CASFLAGGYNEQFF; cdr3_nt: TGCGCCAGCTTCCTAGCGGGAGGGTACAATGAGCAGTTCTTC
d_call: TRBD1; clone_size: -; j_call: TRBJ1-5; v_call: TRBV12-5; cdr3_aa: CASGLGTGRQPQHF; cdr3_nt: TGTGCTAGTGGCCTCGGGACAGGGCGGCAGCCCCAGCATTTT
d_call: TRBD1; clone_size: -; j_call: TRBJ2-4; v_call: TRBV28; cdr3_aa: CASSLGTGVGNIQYF; cdr3_nt: TGTGCCAGCAGTTTAGGGACAGGGGTGGGAAACATTCAGTACTTC
d_call: TRBD1; clone_size: -; j_call: TRBJ1-1; v_call: TRBV2; cdr3_aa: CASSWDRRYTEAFF; cdr3_nt: TGTGCCAGCAGTTGGGACAGGCGCTACACTGAAGCTTTCTTT
d_call: TRBD1; clone_size: -; j_call: TRBJ2-7; v_call: TRBV5-1; cdr3_aa: CASTRTGGAYEQYF; cdr3_nt: TGCGCCAGCACCCGGACAGGCGGAGCCTACGAGCAGTACTTC
d_call: -; clone_size: -; j_call: TRBJ1-1; v_call: TRBV6-1; cdr3_aa: CASRPGGGSGEAFF; cdr3_nt: TGTGCCAGCAGACCAGGAGGCGGAAGCGGGGAAGCTTTCTTT